This T cell receptor beta chain was identified in a study of human T cells and chemical hapten exposure. Trimming took off 4 bases at V and 11 bases at J, with 25 bases between the two ends. The CDR3 is 15 amino acids. The V gene's germline CDR1 is SQVTM and CDR2 ANQGSEA. Sample time point: pre-sensitization, week 0. Sample treatment: therapeutic diphenylcyclopropenone sensitization with weekly scalp DPC. This clonotype has at least ten counts. Via MiXCR, TCRdb re-called the RACE reads, giving one row per CDR3 protein. Of 35,000 to 50,000 distinct CDR3 sequences listed, around 12% are singletons. The chain joins TRBV29-1 to TRBJ2-3; D possibly matches TRBD1 or TRBD2 (5 bases each). Sequenced here: whole blood, sampled in connection with sensitization to the hapten diphenylcyclopropenone (DPC). This receptor was identified in a woman aged 25 to 39 with alopecia areata. Some clones in this sample may be carry-over from other donors' samples. DNA of the CDR3: TGCAGCGTTGCGCCCGGCTGGGGGATGCAGATAAGGCAGTATTTT. It specifies CSVAPGWGMQIRQYF.